Included here is one TCR beta chain sequence, with context. The antigen remains unidentified. This sample is drawn from a study of cytotoxic CD8 clonotypes in ibrutinib-treated CLL. Background on the study: In all, about a dozen patients were relapsed/refractory, under 16 were treatment-naive and roughly 18 were IGHV unmutated. Notes on the study in general: Measured clonality at baseline was greater than in age-matched healthy donors and tracked with circulating CD8+ T-cell counts.

Investigators sought sequencing depths of between 1 in 200,000 and 1 in 1 million T cells. The assay was immunoSEQ multiplex PCR, and TCRdb's table has in-frame clones only and misses some. Here the sample spans about 200,000 clones, around 72% being singletons. Germline CDR1 reads SGHDT; CDR2 reads YYEEEE. Between the trimmed V and J ends, which lost 1 base and 2 bases, there was a span of 6 bases. CDR3 length: 13 residues. This sample comprised PBMCs, obtained after 24 months of ibrutinib treatment. This chain connects TRBV5-6 to TRBJ1-1; D remains ambiguous. This clonotype originated in a human donor with chronic lymphocytic leukemia. CDR3 region: CASSLWLNTEAFF. CDR3 sequence (DNA): TGTGCCAGCAGCTTGTGGTTAAACACTGAAGCTTTCTTT.